What follows are 24 T cell receptor beta chains derived from one specimen sequenced in a study of cytomegalovirus exposure and HLA in healthy donors. The PCR ran on 60 Vbeta and 13 Jbeta primers. Sequencing was performed with immunoSEQ multiplex PCR; in TCRdb, only in-frame clones are kept and a portion is missing. The sample holds around 40,000 clones, 82% seen once. The sequenced sample was PBMCs. The receptor set was obtained from a woman in her late teens or twenties in good health and CMV-seropositive.

The chain employs TRBV7-2 and TRBJ2-5; 8 positions agree with TRBD2. The J call may be incorrect, as the DNA end agrees better with TRBJ2-7. Germline CDR1 reads SGHTA; CDR2 reads FQGNSA. The CDR3 runs to 14 residues. The CDR3 protein is CASSPSGSSYEQYF. CDR3 bases: TGTGCCAGCAGCCCCAGCGGGAGCTCCTACGAGCAGTACTTC.

The chain links TRBV7-9 to TRBJ2-5; D not certain. The J call may be faulty, since TRBJ2-7 better matches the DNA end. Germline CDR1 SEHNR, CDR2 FQNEAQ (reference sequence). The CDR3 has 15 amino acids. Here the CDR3 DNA reads TGTGCCAGCAGCTTAAGGGATTTCGGAGACTACGAGCAGTACTTC. It is translated as CASSLRDFGDYEQYF.

J is TRBJ2-2 and V is TRBV7-2; D unclear. Trimming took 3 bases from V and 3 from J, leaving 5 bases between them. This CDR3 region has 13 residues. CDR1 and CDR2 (germline): SGHTA, FQGNSA. The CDR3 nucleotides are TGTGCCAGCAGCTTTCCCTACACCGGGGAGCTGTTTTTT. Translated: CASSFPYTGELFF.

This chain uses TRBV10-3 with TRBJ2-1, with 11 positions matching TRBD2. After removal of 10 bases from V and 3 bases from J, the junction contained 5 bases not matched to a gene. The CDR3 totals 14 residues. Germline CDR1 reads ENHRY; CDR2 reads SYGVKD. The CDR3 nucleotides read TGTGCCACGGAAGGGACTAGCGGCTACAATGAGCAGTTCTTC. It specifies CATEGTSGYNEQFF.

This chain connects TRBV7-9 to TRBJ2-5; TRBD2 might be the D (5 bases). The J call is uncertain, as TRBJ2-7 better fits the DNA end. This CDR3 contains 17 residues. Germline-derived CDR1 and CDR2 are SEHNR and FQNEAQ (reference sequence). The CDR3 DNA is TGTGCCAGCAGCTTAGCTTTCCCGGACTCTAGATCCTACGAGCAGTACTTC. Protein product: CASSLAFPDSRSYEQYF.

This clone showed up just once. The chain recombines TRBV28 with TRBJ2-5; possibly TRBD2 for D (5 bases). The CDR3 has 13 amino acids. The germline V gene has CDR1 MDHEN and CDR2 SYDVKM. V lost 2 bases, J lost 5 bases, and 9 bases lay in between. The CDR3 loop is CASSLLGGETQYF. For the CDR3, the DNA is TGTGCCAGCAGTTTACTTGGCGGGGAGACCCAGTACTTC.

The chain uses TRBV27 and TRBJ1-2, with 11 bases lining up with TRBD1. Germline-derived CDR1 and CDR2 are MNHEY and SMNVEV (reference sequence). The junction had 15 bases not matched to a gene; V was cut back by 7 bases and J by 8 bases. The CDR3 has 16 residues. The CDR3 spells CASTSIGTGGGWGYTF. The CDR3 DNA sequence: TGTGCCAGCACTTCTATCGGGACAGGGGGTGGTTGGGGCTACACCTTC.

This rearrangement joins TRBV13 to TRBJ1-2; 11 positions match TRBD1. This CDR3 is built from 16 residues. The germline CDR1 and CDR2 sequences are PRHDT and FYEKMQ (reference sequence). Trimming removed 3 bases from V and 6 bases from J; junction bases left unmatched: 9. The CDR3 bases are TGTGCCAGCAGCTTTAGGACAGGGGGCACTACCGATGGCTACACCTTC. Translated: CASSFRTGGTTDGYTF. Combining the CDR3 with reference TRBV13 and TRBJ1-2 gives the whole variable domain AAGVIQSPRHLIKEKRETATLKCYPIPRHDTVYWYQQGPGQDPQFLISFYEKMQSDKGSIPDRFSAQQFSDYHSELNMSSLELGDSALYFCASSFRTGGTTDGYTFGSGTRLTVV.

This clone has a single count. The chain is built from TRBV7-9 and TRBJ1-4; 7 positions agree with TRBD1. Looked up from germline, CDR1 is SEHNR and CDR2 is FQNEAQ (reference sequence). The CDR3 totals 14 residues. V gave up 2 bases and J gave up 5 bases; unmatched junction bases: 2. CDR3 nucleotide sequence: TGTGCCAGCAGCTTATGGGACAGCAATGAAAAACTGTTTTTT. Its translation: CASSLWDSNEKLFF.

The J gene is TRBJ2-7, the V gene TRBV5-1, with TRBD1 matching over 7 bases. CDR1 and CDR2 (germline): SGHRS, YFSETQ. Trimming took 2 bases from V and 2 from J; bases not matched to a gene: 22. This CDR3 has 20 residues. This CDR3 reads CASSFSWDSQGTIEPYEQYF. In DNA form, the CDR3 reads TGCGCCAGCAGCTTTTCTTGGGACAGCCAAGGAACTATCGAACCCTACGAGCAGTACTTC.

DNA of the CDR3: TGTGCCAGCAGCCGCCCGGGTGGCGAGCAGTACTTC. Translating it yields CASSRPGGEQYF. The chain joins TRBV7-9 to TRBJ2-7, with D unclear. The germline V and J ends were trimmed by 5 bases and 6 bases, with 11 bases remaining between them. Per germline, CDR1 SEHNR and CDR2 FQNEAQ (reference sequence). This CDR3 region has 12 residues.

The genes are TRBV11-3 and TRBJ1-4; no reliable D call. V lost 0 bases to trimming and J lost 7 bases, with 15 bases between them. Germline lookup yields CDR1 SGHNT and CDR2 YENEEA. The length of the CDR3 is 16 residues. The CDR3 DNA follows: TGTGCCAGCAGCTTAGATACCGCATGGCTCATTGAAAAACTGTTTTTT. Translation: CASSLDTAWLIEKLFF.

This clone was observed once. The rearrangement links TRBV5-6 to TRBJ2-5; perhaps TRBD1 as D (6 bases). Gene TRBJ2-7 matches the end of the DNA better, so the J call may be wrong. Germline V gives CDR1 SGHDT, CDR2 YYEEEE. This CDR3 is 16 amino acids long. The CDR3 nucleotides are TGTGCCAGCAGCTTGCGCCAGGGGTTTATAGGGGACGAGCAGTACTTC. Protein: CASSLRQGFIGDEQYF.

The CDR3 protein is CASSLTGGLENTEAFF. DNA of the CDR3: TGCGCCAGCAGCTTGACAGGGGGTTTGGAGAACACTGAAGCTTTCTTT. The chain employs TRBV5-1 and TRBJ1-1; 8 bases are a match to TRBD1. Germline V gives CDR1 SGHRS, CDR2 YFSETQ. The length of the CDR3 is 16 residues. The trim removed 1 base at V and 1 base at J, leaving 6 bases unmatched.

This chain connects TRBV13 to TRBJ2-5; 9 bases map to TRBD1. The DNA end is more similar to TRBJ2-7, so the J call may be wrong. The CDR3 length is 18 residues. In germline, CDR1 is PRHDT, CDR2 FYEKMQ (reference sequence). CDR3 sequence (DNA): TGTGCCAGCAGCTTAGGCCGCGACAGGGGGGCCCCATCCTACGAGCAGTACTTC. This gives the protein CASSLGRDRGAPSYEQYF.

This sequence joins TRBV9 and TRBJ2-1; 12 bases match TRBD2. The CDR3 consists of 19 residues. Trimming at V came to 4 bases and at J to 5 bases, leaving 16 bases not matched to a gene. Germline CDR1 reads SGDLS; CDR2 reads YYNGEE. CDR3 DNA sequence: TGTGCCAGCAGCACCCAGGGGAGACTAGCGGGGGCATCTCACAATGAGCAGTTCTTC. Translating gives CASSTQGRLAGASHNEQFF.

The rearrangement links TRBV7-9 to TRBJ2-1; 8 nucleotides match TRBD2. The trim removed 5 bases at V and 9 bases at J, leaving 15 bases unmatched. There are 16 residues in the CDR3. CDR1 is SEHNR and CDR2 is FQNEAQ in the germline V gene (reference sequence). CDR3 residues: CASSPTGGLRGSEQFF. The CDR3 coding sequence is TGTGCCAGCAGCCCCACGGGAGGGCTTCGGGGTAGTGAGCAGTTCTTC.

CDR3 loop: CASREARSYNEQFF. In nucleotides, the CDR3 is TGTGCCAGCAGGGAGGCCCGCTCCTACAATGAGCAGTTCTTC. V usage is TRBV28 and J usage is TRBJ2-1; the D gene is possibly TRBD2 (5 bases). CDR3 length: 14 residues. V was trimmed by 6 bases and J by 0 bases, leaving 9 bases between them. CDR1 MDHEN and CDR2 SYDVKM come from the germline V gene.

This chain uses TRBV28 with TRBJ1-1; maybe TRBD1 (6 bases). The CDR3 loop spans 15 amino acids. V was shortened by 8 bases and J by 6 bases, with 22 bases between the two germline ends. Germline V gene data show CDR1 as MDHEN and CDR2 as SYDVKM. The CDR3: CASVFYRSRQAEAFF. The CDR3 DNA reads TGTGCCAGCGTATTTTACCGCAGTCGACAGGCTGAAGCTTTCTTT.

This chain uses TRBV19 with TRBJ2-7; TRBD2 might be the D (7 bases). CDR1 and CDR2 from the germline V gene are LNHDA and SQIVND (reference sequence). Trimming pared 6 bases from V and 2 bases from J, leaving 20 bases between. The CDR3 runs 16 residues. CDR3 DNA sequence: TGTGCCAGTAGCCCCACCCGGGGGGCAAGGACCTACGAGCAGTACTTC. Encoded protein: CASSPTRGARTYEQYF.

This clone showed up just a few times. The V call is TRBV30, the J call TRBJ2-2; 7 bases align to TRBD2. The length of the CDR3 is 14 residues. Per germline, CDR1 GTSNPN and CDR2 SVGIG (reference sequence). The ends lost 2 bases at V and 5 bases at J; junction bases unmatched: 5. The CDR3 DNA is TGTGCCTGGAGTACCCAACTAGCGACCGGGGAGCTGTTTTTT. Translation: CAWSTQLATGELFF.

The chain recombines TRBV7-8 with TRBJ2-1, with D uncertain. V lost 2 bases to trimming and J lost 4 bases, with 6 bases between them. This CDR3 has 13 amino acids. From germline, CDR1 is SGHVS and CDR2 FQNEAQ. CDR3 nucleotides: TGTGCCAGCAGCTTAATCAGATACAATGAGCAGTTCTTC. It yields the protein CASSLIRYNEQFF.

The chain couples TRBV5-4 to TRBJ2-2; possibly TRBD1 for D (5 bases). Germline assignment: CDR1 SGHNT and CDR2 YYREEE (reference sequence). The V end lost 0 bases, the J end lost 1 base, and 10 bases lay between the germline ends. This CDR3 is 16 amino acids long. The CDR3 DNA sequence: TGTGCCAGCAGCTTGGGACAGCCACAGAACACCGGGGAGCTGTTTTTT. It yields the protein CASSLGQPQNTGELFF.

A few counts support this clone. This sequence joins TRBV4-3 and TRBJ1-1; D ambiguous. The V end lost 0 bases, the J end lost 1 base, and 6 bases lay between the germline ends. The CDR3 sequence is 14 residues long. The germline gives CDR1 LGHNA, CDR2 YSLEER. The CDR3 nucleotides read TGCGCCAGCAGCCAAGACAGAGGGAACACTGAAGCTTTCTTT. Its translation is CASSQDRGNTEAFF.